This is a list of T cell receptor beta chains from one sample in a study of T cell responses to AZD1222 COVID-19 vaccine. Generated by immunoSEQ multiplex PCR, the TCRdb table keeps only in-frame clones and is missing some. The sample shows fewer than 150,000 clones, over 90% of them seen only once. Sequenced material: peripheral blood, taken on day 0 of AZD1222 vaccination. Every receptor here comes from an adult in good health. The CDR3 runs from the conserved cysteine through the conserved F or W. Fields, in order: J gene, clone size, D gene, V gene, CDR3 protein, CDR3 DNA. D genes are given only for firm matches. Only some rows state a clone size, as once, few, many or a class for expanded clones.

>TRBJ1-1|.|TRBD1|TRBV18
CASSPRVGQGSEAFF
TGTGCCAGCTCACCACGGGTTGGACAGGGCTCTGAAGCTTTCTTT
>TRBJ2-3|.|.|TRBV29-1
CSVVVPHTDTQYF
TGCAGCGTTGTGGTCCCCCACACAGATACGCAGTATTTT
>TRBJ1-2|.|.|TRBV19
CASTGGGTGTSGYTF
TGTGCCAGTACCGGGGGGGGAACCGGGACGTCAGGCTACACCTTC
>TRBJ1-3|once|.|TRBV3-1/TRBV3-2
CASSQDLGTGNTIYF
TGTGCCAGCAGCCAAGATTTGGGGACTGGAAACACCATATATTTT
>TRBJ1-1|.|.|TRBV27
CASRSSGETTEAFF
TGTGCCAGCAGGAGCTCGGGGGAAACCACTGAAGCTTTCTTT
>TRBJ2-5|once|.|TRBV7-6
CASSLEGGAMGTQYF
TGTGCCAGCAGCTTAGAGGGGGGGGCTATGGGGACCCAGTACTTC
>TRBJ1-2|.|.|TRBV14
CASSQDPQSFYGYTF
TGTGCCAGCAGCCAAGATCCACAGAGTTTCTATGGCTACACCTTC
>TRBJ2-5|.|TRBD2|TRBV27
CASSLSGGTSGTQETQYF
TGTGCCAGCAGTTTATCGGGAGGGACTAGCGGCACTCAAGAGACCCAGTACTTC
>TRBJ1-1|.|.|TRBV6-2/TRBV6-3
CASSYLEGKVNTEAFF
TGTGCCAGCAGTTACTTGGAGGGGAAGGTGAACACTGAAGCTTTCTTT
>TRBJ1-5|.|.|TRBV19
CASSIQQFQAGAINQPQHF
TGTGCCAGTAGTATACAACAATTTCAGGCAGGGGCCATCAATCAGCCCCAGCATTTT
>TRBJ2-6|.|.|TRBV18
CASSPGSGANVLTF
TGTGCCAGCTCACCAGGCTCTGGGGCCAACGTCCTGACTTTC
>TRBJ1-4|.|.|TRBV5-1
CASSPSRGANEKLFF
TGCGCCAGCAGCCCCTCAAGGGGGGCTAATGAAAAACTGTTTTTT
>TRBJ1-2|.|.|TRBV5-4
CASSSTGYGYTF
TGTGCCAGCAGCTCGACGGGCTATGGCTACACCTTC
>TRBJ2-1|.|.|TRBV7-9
CASRLDPDNEQFF
TGTGCCAGCAGACTGGACCCGGACAATGAGCAGTTCTTC
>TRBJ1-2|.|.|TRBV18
CASSPRESDGYTF
TGTGCCAGCTCACCCAGGGAAAGTGATGGCTACACCTTC
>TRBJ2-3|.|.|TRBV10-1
CASSESRYGTDTQYF
TGCGCCAGCAGTGAGTCGCGGTATGGAACAGATACGCAGTATTTT
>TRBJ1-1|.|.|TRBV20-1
CSASRGPEAFF
TGCAGTGCTAGTCGGGGCCCTGAAGCTTTCTTT
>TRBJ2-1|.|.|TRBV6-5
CASKSRGSSYNEQFF
TGTGCCAGCAAATCCCGGGGGAGCTCCTACAATGAGCAGTTCTTC
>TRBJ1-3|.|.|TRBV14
CASSQALSPTGNTIYF
TGTGCCAGCAGCCAAGCCCTATCTCCTACGGGAAACACCATATATTTT
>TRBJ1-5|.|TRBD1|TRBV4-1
CASSQSTGTGNQPQHF
TGCGCCAGCAGCCAGTCAACCGGGACAGGGAATCAGCCCCAGCATTTT
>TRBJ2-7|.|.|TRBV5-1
CASSLALALRYEQYF
TGCGCCAGCAGCTTGGCCCTAGCGCTTCGGTACGAGCAGTACTTC
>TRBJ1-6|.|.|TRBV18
CASSPRDNVNSPLHF
TGTGCCAGCTCACCACGGGACAATGTCAATTCACCCCTCCACTTT
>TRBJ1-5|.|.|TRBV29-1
CSALEPGQPQHF
TGCAGCGCCCTAGAGCCGGGTCAGCCCCAGCATTTT
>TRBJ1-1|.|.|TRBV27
CASGNTEAFF
TGTGCCAGCGGGAACACTGAAGCTTTCTTT
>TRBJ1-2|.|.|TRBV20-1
CSARGGNGYTF
TGCAGTGCTAGAGGGGGGAATGGCTACACCTTC